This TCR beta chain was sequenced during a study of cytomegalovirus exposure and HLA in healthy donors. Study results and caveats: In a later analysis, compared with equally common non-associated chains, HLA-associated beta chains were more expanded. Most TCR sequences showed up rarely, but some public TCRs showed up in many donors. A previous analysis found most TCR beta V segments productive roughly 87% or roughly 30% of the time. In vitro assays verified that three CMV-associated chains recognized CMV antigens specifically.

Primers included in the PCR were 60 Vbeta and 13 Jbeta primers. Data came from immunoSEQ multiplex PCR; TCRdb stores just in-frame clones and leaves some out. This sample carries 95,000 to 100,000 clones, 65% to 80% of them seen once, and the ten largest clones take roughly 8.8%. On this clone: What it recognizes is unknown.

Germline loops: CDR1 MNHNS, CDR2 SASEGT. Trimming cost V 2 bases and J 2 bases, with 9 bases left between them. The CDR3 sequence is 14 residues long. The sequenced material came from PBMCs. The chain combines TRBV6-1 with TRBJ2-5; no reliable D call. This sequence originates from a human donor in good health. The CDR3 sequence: CASSENTVQETQYF. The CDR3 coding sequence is TGTGCCAGCAGTGAAAATACAGTTCAAGAGACCCAGTACTTC.